This T cell receptor (beta chain) was captured in a study of blood T cells in healthy people across ages. Study-level findings and limits: The diversity estimates, figures obtained from one million T cells, were considered underestimates. Higher diversity and more naive CD4+ cells were features of long-lived donors, compared to aged donors.

Combining a sample-barcoded 5' primer with a J-beta primer mix, a second PCR ran for roughly 7 to 12 cycles. TCRdb re-derived calls from the 5' RACE reads in MiXCR, one entry per CDR3 protein. The sample has 1.8 million or so distinct CDR3 sequences; about 39% are singletons. Trimming cost V 0 bases and J 15 bases; bases outside gene matches: 16. The CDR3 is made up of 16 amino acids. CDR1 SEHNR and CDR2 FQNEAQ come from the germline V gene (reference sequence). With regard to this clonotype: Its target is not known.

Russia was home to the donors, healthy Caucasian individuals aged about 6 to 90. Per sample, a minimum of 6.5 million PBMCs were isolated. The source material was blood. The origin of this receptor is a human donor in good health. The chain links TRBV7-9 to TRBJ2-4; TRBD1 aligns across 8 bases. The CDR3 loop reads CASSLAGGQGALGVYF. The CDR3 bases are TGTGCCAGCAGCTTAGCTGGGGGTCAGGGGGCCCTAGGAGTGTACTTC.